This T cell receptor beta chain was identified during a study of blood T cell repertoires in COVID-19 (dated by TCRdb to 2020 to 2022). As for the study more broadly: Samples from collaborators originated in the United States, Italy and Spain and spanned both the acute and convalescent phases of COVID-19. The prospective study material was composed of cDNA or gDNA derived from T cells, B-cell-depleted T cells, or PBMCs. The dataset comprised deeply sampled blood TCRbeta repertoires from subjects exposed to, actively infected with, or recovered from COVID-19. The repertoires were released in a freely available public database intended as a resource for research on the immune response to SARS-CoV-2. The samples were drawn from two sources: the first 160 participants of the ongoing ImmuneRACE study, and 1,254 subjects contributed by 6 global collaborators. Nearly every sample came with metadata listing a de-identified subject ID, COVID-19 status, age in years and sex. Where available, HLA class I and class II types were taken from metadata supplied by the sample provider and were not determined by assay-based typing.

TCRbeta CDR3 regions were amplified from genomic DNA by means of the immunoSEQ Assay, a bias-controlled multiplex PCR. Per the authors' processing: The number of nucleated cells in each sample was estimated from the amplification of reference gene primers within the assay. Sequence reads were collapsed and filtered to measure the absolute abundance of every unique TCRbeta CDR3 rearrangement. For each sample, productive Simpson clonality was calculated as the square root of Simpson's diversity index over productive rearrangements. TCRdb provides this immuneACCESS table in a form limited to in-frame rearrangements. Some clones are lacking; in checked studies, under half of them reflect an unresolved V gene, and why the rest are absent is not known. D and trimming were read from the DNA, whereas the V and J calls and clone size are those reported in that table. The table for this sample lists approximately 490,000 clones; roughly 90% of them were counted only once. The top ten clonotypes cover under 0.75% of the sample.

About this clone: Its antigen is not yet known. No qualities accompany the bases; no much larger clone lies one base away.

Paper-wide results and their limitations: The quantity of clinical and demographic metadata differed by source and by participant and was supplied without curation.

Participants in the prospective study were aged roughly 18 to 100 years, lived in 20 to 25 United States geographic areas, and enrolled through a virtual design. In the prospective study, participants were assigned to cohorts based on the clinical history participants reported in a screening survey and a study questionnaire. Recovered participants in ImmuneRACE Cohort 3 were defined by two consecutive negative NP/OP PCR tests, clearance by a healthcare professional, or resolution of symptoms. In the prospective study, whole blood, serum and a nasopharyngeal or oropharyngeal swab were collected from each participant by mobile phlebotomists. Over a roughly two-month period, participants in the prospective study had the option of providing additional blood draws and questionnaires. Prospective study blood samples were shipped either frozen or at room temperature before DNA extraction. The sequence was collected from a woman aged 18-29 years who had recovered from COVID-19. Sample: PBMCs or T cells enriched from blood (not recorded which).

Read as DNA, the sequence is TGTGCCAGCAAATTCAATACAGGGGCTGATCAGCCCCAGCATTTT. The translation is CASKFNTGADQPQHF. Recombination joined TRBV6-5 with TRBJ1-5, with TRBD1 identical over 7 junction bases. The germline V gene sets CDR1 to MNHEY and CDR2 to SVGAGI. V has 7 bases trimmed and J has 5 bases trimmed; junction bases matching no gene number 11. Counted from cysteine to phenylalanine, this CDR3 has 15 amino acids. The read is trimmed to its CDR3 DNA, 45 bases read in frame from base 1.